These 25 T cell receptor beta chains came from one sample sequenced in a study of blood T cell repertoires in COVID-19. The protocol was immunoSEQ multiplex PCR, while the TCRdb copy is restricted to in-frame clones and leaves out a portion. The table includes about 380,000 clones, roughly nine tenths detected once. Specimen: peripheral blood. Receptor source: a man aged 40-49 years with acute or convalescent COVID-19.

This chain connects TRBV7-3 to TRBJ2-1; 9 bases align to TRBD2. Germline loops: CDR1 SGHTA, CDR2 FQGTGA. The CDR3 spans 15 residues. Trimming at V came to 2 bases and at J to 7 bases, leaving 6 bases not matched to a gene. The CDR3 DNA reads as TGTGCCAGCAGCTTAGGCGGGAGGGCCGTGAATGAGCAGTTCTTC. This encodes CASSLGGRAVNEQFF.

The CDR3 loop is CASSVQVRGEQYF. CDR3 sequence (DNA): TGTGCCAGCAGCGTGCAAGTAAGGGGCGAGCAGTACTTC. The chain is built from TRBV9 and TRBJ2-7, with D perhaps matching TRBD1 (5 bases). The CDR3 sequence is 13 residues long. V shed 2 bases and J shed 6 bases, with 12 bases lying between them. Germline values: CDR1 SGDLS, CDR2 YYNGEE.

This chain links TRBV5-1 with TRBJ2-3; 7 positions match TRBD2. After removal of 4 bases from V and 2 bases from J, the junction contained 4 bases not matched to a gene. Germline V CDR1 and CDR2: SGHRS, YFSETQ. CDR3 length: 14 residues. CDR3 DNA sequence: TGCGCCAGCAGCGGGGGGGACCTCACAGATACGCAGTATTTT. This codes for CASSGGDLTDTQYF.

CDR3 sequence reads: CASSFGREGPELFF. The DNA of the CDR3 is TGTGCCAGCAGTTTCGGGAGGGAAGGCCCTGAACTGTTTTTT. The gene calls are TRBV27 and TRBJ1-4; no clear D gene. The V end lost 3 bases, the J end lost 12 bases, and 17 bases lay between the germline ends. Looked up from germline, CDR1 is MNHEY and CDR2 is SMNVEV (reference sequence). CDR3 size: 14 residues. The full variable domain, in which reference TRBV27 and TRBJ1-4 provide the parts outside the CDR3, is EAQVTQNPRYLITVTGKKLTVTCSQNMNHEYMSWYRQDPGLGLRQIYYSMNVEVTDKGDVPEGYKVSRKEKRNFPLILESPSPNQTSLYFCASSFGREGPELFFGSGTQLSVL.

The chain links TRBV6-6 to TRBJ1-5, with D unresolved. The V end was cut by 1 base, the J end by 3 bases, with 10 bases between. Per germline, CDR1 MNHNY and CDR2 SVGAGI (reference sequence). The CDR3 totals 15 residues. CDR3 nucleotides: TGTGCCAGCAGTTACTATTTCCAGTCCAATCAGCCCCAGCATTTT. Its translation is CASSYYFQSNQPQHF.

This chain uses TRBV5-4 with TRBJ1-6, with no clear D. This CDR3 spans 16 amino acids. Between the trimmed V and J ends, which lost 0 bases and 6 bases, there was a span of 13 bases. Germline V CDR1 and CDR2: SGHNT, YYREEE (reference sequence). The CDR3: CASSLDGGLSNSPLHF. The CDR3 region has the DNA TGTGCCAGCAGCTTGGATGGCGGATTAAGTAATTCACCCCTCCACTTT.

The V call is TRBV6-7, the J call TRBJ1-1; D not resolved. TRBV6-7 is an ORF, and what it does is uncertain. This CDR3 spans 20 amino acids. The germline V and J ends were trimmed by 0 bases and 4 bases, with 27 bases remaining between them. The CDR3 here is CASSYSDLLGLNFGCTEAFF. Here the CDR3 DNA reads TGTGCCAGCAGTTACTCGGATCTTTTAGGACTCAACTTCGGGTGCACTGAAGCTTTCTTT.

This chain connects TRBV5-1 to TRBJ1-1; TRBD1 aligns across 10 bases. The CDR3 extends over 16 amino acids. V was clipped by 3 bases and J by 3 bases; unmatched bases: 8. Germline assignment: CDR1 SGHRS and CDR2 YFSETQ. CDR3 in DNA: TGCGCCAGCAGCTACGGGACAGGGGAGGAGTACACTGAAGCTTTCTTT. It yields the protein CASSYGTGEEYTEAFF.

This clone was seen once. The chain combines TRBV7-9 with TRBJ2-7; 8 bases fit TRBD1. The V and J ends lost 4 bases and 7 bases, in that order; junction bases with no gene match: 24. CDR3 size: 19 residues. Germline values: CDR1 SEHNR, CDR2 FQNEAQ (reference sequence). The CDR3 DNA reads TGTGCCAGCAGCTCCTTCGGGACAGGTGACTCTCCTACGACTCTTGAGCAGTACTTC. It specifies CASSSFGTGDSPTTLEQYF.

The chain combines TRBV5-4 with TRBJ1-4; D gene uncertain. The CDR3 runs to 13 residues. CDR1 and CDR2 (germline): SGHNT, YYREEE (reference sequence). V lost 0 bases, J lost 7 bases, and 7 bases lay in between. For the CDR3, the DNA is TGTGCCAGCAGCTTGGAGGAGGGTGAAAAACTGTTTTTT. It translates to CASSLEEGEKLFF.

The rearrangement uses TRBV30 and TRBJ2-7, with 13 bases matching TRBD2. With 8 bases clipped from V and 4 bases from J, the junction kept 5 bases outside the gene matches. CDR1 and CDR2 from the germline V gene are GTSNPN and SVGIG (reference sequence). The CDR3 has 13 residues. The CDR3 here is CARRTSGSYEQYF. Written as DNA, the CDR3 is TGTGCCCGCCGGACTAGCGGGAGTTACGAGCAGTACTTC.

V gene TRBV7-2 combines with J gene TRBJ2-7, with 7 bases lining up with TRBD1. V lost 1 base, J lost 6 bases, and 3 bases stayed unmatched. Germline CDR1 reads SGHTA; CDR2 reads FQGNSA. The CDR3 extends over 13 amino acids. CDR3 sequence: CASSLGQGGEQYF. CDR3 nucleotide sequence: TGTGCCAGCAGCTTAGGACAGGGCGGCGAGCAGTACTTC.

The chain recombines TRBV15 with TRBJ1-4, with TRBD1 matching 10 bases. V was pared by 9 bases and J by 8 bases, with 15 bases of the junction left unmatched. This CDR3 is built from 16 residues. Germline CDR1 is LNHNV and CDR2 is YYDKDF (reference sequence). CDR3 amino acids: CATHPLVGQGREKLFF. CDR3 sequence (DNA): TGTGCCACGCATCCCCTCGTGGGACAGGGGCGAGAAAAACTGTTTTTT.

The V gene is TRBV29-1, the J gene TRBJ2-5; 10 bases agree with TRBD2. The CDR3 consists of 17 residues. Germline lookup yields CDR1 SQVTM and CDR2 ANQGSEA. The junction had 11 bases not matched to a gene; V was cut back by 2 bases and J by 2 bases. The CDR3 is CSVELAGEGFGQETQYF. In DNA form, the CDR3 reads TGCAGCGTTGAACTAGCGGGGGAGGGGTTTGGGCAAGAGACCCAGTACTTC.

The genes are TRBV9 and TRBJ2-3; D may be TRBD2 (5 bases). CDR3 size: 14 residues. Trimming pared 0 bases from V and 8 bases from J, leaving 13 bases between. The germline V gene encodes CDR1 SGDLS and CDR2 YYNGEE. CDR3 bases: TGTGCCAGCAGCGTAGAGTCGACTACCAGTACGCAGTATTTT. This sequence encodes CASSVESTTSTQYF.

V gene TRBV6-5 combines with J gene TRBJ2-3, with 7 bases that match TRBD1. The CDR3 is 14 amino acids. J gave up 4 bases and V 4 bases, and 5 bases lay outside the gene matches. Germline assignment: CDR1 MNHEY and CDR2 SVGAGI. For the CDR3, the DNA is TGTGCCAGCAGTTTAGGGGGCCGAGCAGATACGCAGTATTTT. This codes for CASSLGGRADTQYF.

The chain recombines TRBV20-1 with TRBJ1-5; 8 bases are a match to TRBD1. The V and J ends lost 3 bases and 4 bases, in that order; junction bases with no gene match: 5. The CDR3 covers 14 residues. CDR1 is DFQATT, CDR2 SNEGSKA, per germline (reference sequence). The chain's CDR3 is CSASSRQGNQPQHF. In DNA form, the CDR3 reads TGCAGTGCTAGTTCTCGACAGGGGAATCAGCCCCAGCATTTT.

This clone was counted once. The J gene is TRBJ2-7, the V gene TRBV10-3; D not resolved. This CDR3 spans 13 amino acids. Germline CDR1 is ENHRY and CDR2 is SYGVKD. Trimming removed 0 bases from V and 6 bases from J, with 9 bases in between. CDR3 sequence: CAISESNQIEQYF. The CDR3 DNA reads as TGTGCCATCAGTGAGTCTAACCAGATCGAGCAGTACTTC.

The gene calls are TRBV9 and TRBJ1-1; D unclear. V was trimmed by 1 base and J by 6 bases, leaving 10 bases between them. The CDR3 has 13 residues. CDR1 and CDR2 (germline): SGDLS, YYNGEE. Here the CDR3 reads CASSVSWRAEAFF. The CDR3 nucleotides read TGTGCCAGCAGCGTATCGTGGAGGGCTGAAGCTTTCTTT.

The chain is built from TRBV6-6 and TRBJ2-2, with 12 bases aligning to TRBD2. The ends lost 5 bases at V and 2 bases at J; junction bases unmatched: 9. The CDR3 runs to 18 residues. Germline CDR1 reads MNHNY; CDR2 reads SVGAGI (reference sequence). CDR3 nucleotides: TGTGCCAGCAGTCGACTAGCGGGAGTATTAGTTAACACCGGGGAGCTGTTTTTT. Residues: CASSRLAGVLVNTGELFF.

This chain joins TRBV18 and TRBJ1-1; 8 bases match TRBD1. The CDR3 covers 15 residues. Trimming cost V 2 bases and J 1 base; bases outside gene matches: 3. Per germline, CDR1 KGHSH and CDR2 LQKENI. The DNA of the CDR3 is TGTGCCAGCTCACCAAACGACAGGGGGAACACTGAAGCTTTCTTT. Amino acids: CASSPNDRGNTEAFF.

This clone was seen only once. This chain uses TRBV5-8 with TRBJ2-7; D may be TRBD2 (6 bases). Trimming cost V 0 bases and J 0 bases, with 16 bases left between them. Germline lookup yields CDR1 SGHTS and CDR2 YDEGEE. The CDR3 length is 17 residues. CDR3 sequence (DNA): TGTGCCAGCAGCTTGGACAGGCGGGATGGGGGCTCCTACGAGCAGTACTTC. Protein sequence: CASSLDRRDGGSYEQYF.

A word on this clone: Other DNA sequences in the same sample also yield this CDR3. The chain carries TRBV5-1 and TRBJ1-1; no clear D gene. Germline V CDR1 and CDR2: SGHRS, YFSETQ. This CDR3 has 14 residues. Trimming shortened V by 4 bases and J by 4 bases, and 14 bases separated the two germline ends. The chain's CDR3 is CASSPRAGSTEAFF. As DNA, the CDR3 is TGCGCCAGCAGCCCAAGGGCGGGGAGCACTGAAGCTTTCTTT.

The chain has TRBV5-1 and TRBJ2-3, with TRBD2 matching over 9 bases. The junction had 5 bases not matched to a gene; V was cut back by 4 bases and J by 2 bases. The CDR3 is 15 amino acids. CDR1 is SGHRS and CDR2 is YFSETQ in the germline V gene. The CDR3 bases are TGCGCCAGCAGCCGACTAGCGGTAACCACAGATACGCAGTATTTT. This encodes CASSRLAVTTDTQYF.

In regard to this clone: In the same sample, other DNA sequences code for this CDR3. This chain joins TRBV28 and TRBJ1-2; 8 nucleotides match TRBD1. V shed 6 bases and J 1 base; nucleotides not matched to a gene: 7. Per the germline V gene, CDR1 is MDHEN and CDR2 is SYDVKM. The CDR3 runs to 15 residues. The CDR3 protein is CASSPTGGINYGYTF. CDR3 bases: TGTGCCAGCAGCCCTACAGGGGGGATTAACTATGGCTACACCTTC.